This T cell receptor beta chain stems from a study of CD8+ T cells in alopecia areata. The study, taken as a whole, reports: Lesional scalp exceeded normal scalp in clonality, especially in alopecia totalis/universalis.

About this clone itself: Its specificity is not known. Other DNA sequences in the sample encode the same CDR3.

PBMCs provided sorted CD4+ and CD8+ T cells. Following extraction, RNA underwent reverse transcription to cDNA, which served as the sequencing template. Only in-frame clones appear in the TCRdb table, and some are missing; sequencing was by immunoSEQ multiplex PCR. Here the sample spans some 120,000 clones, 58% being singletons. This CDR3 is 15 amino acids long. The J segment lost 5 bases and the V segment lost 2 bases, leaving 6 bases of the junction unmatched. Germline values: CDR1 MDHEN, CDR2 SYDVKM. The source is a human donor with alopecia areata. The sequenced sample was CD4+ T cells sorted from blood, obtained at week 0. The J gene is TRBJ2-5, the V gene TRBV28; 9 bases are shared with TRBD2. Here the CDR3 DNA reads TGTGCCAGCAGTTTAGCGGGAGGGCCGGGGGAGACCCAGTACTTC. This encodes CASSLAGGPGETQYF. Full variable domain (rest looked up from reference TRBV28 and TRBJ2-5): DVKVTQSSRYLVKRTGEKVFLECVQDMDHENMFWYRQDPGLGLRLIYFSYDVKMKEKGDIPEGYSVSREKKERFSLILESASTNQTSMYLCASSLAGGPGETQYFGPGTRLLVL.